The clone carrying this T cell receptor (beta chain) showed up just a few times. The sample comes from a study of blood T cell repertoires in COVID-19. Study-wide background: The United States, Italy and Spain were the sources of the acute and convalescent COVID-19 samples.

As handled by the study authors: For nucleated cells, counts were estimated from reference gene primer amplification. Method: immunoSEQ multiplex PCR; TCRdb's copy keeps in-frame clones and lacks some. V and J calls and clone size are as listed in that table; D and trimming were resolved from the DNA. The repertoire holds about 130,000 clones, with roughly 83% as singletons. Deletions cut 6 bases from V and 7 bases from J, with 15 bases between. The CDR3 has 13 amino acids. Per germline, CDR1 SEHNR and CDR2 FQNEAQ (reference sequence). The sequence was collected from an elderly woman with acute or convalescent COVID-19. The chain has TRBV7-9 and TRBJ1-2; a weak D match, TRBD1 (5 bases). Material for sequencing was peripheral blood. DNA of the CDR3: TGTGCCAGCAGTCCGAGCGGGGCAAGTGGCTACACCTTC. Its translation is CASSPSGASGYTF.